This T cell receptor beta chain originates from a study of blood T cell repertoires in COVID-19. About the study: Samples of COVID-19 (acute and convalescent) were obtained from the United States, Italy and Spain. T cells, B-cell-depleted T cells, or PBMCs supplied cDNA or gDNA.

V lost 3 bases to trimming and J lost 8 bases, with 16 bases between them. The CDR3 spans 15 residues. Germline CDR1 is MNHNS and CDR2 is SASEGT. Study processing details: Amplifying reference gene primers gave estimates of nucleated cell counts. Using immunoSEQ multiplex PCR, the repertoire was profiled, and TCRdb retains in-frame clones only, with some absent. The V and J calls and clone size are taken from that table; D and trimming were inferred from the DNA. The sample records roughly 150,000 clones, approximately 84% being singletons. V usage is TRBV6-1 and J usage is TRBJ1-4; D gene unclear. The sequenced material came from PBMCs or T cells enriched from blood (not recorded which). The sequence was collected from a woman under 30 who had been exposed to COVID-19. The CDR3 region is CASSEGGRRREKLFF. In DNA, the CDR3 is TGTGCCAGCAGTGAGGGAGGGCGCAGGAGGGAAAAACTGTTTTTT.